This TCR beta chain emerged from a study of regulatory T cells in long-lasting Graves disease (dated by TCRdb to about 2021). Turning to the overall study: To count as having persistent Graves' disease, a patient had to have received antithyroid drug treatment for over 5 years with TSH receptor autoantibodies remaining persistently positive. The study was conducted in China and was registered as a clinical trial. On average, persistent Graves' disease patients in the clinical cohort had been on antithyroid drugs for about 9.3 years. A total of roughly 35 samples underwent TCR sequencing: some 13 from persistent and roughly 20 from newly diagnosed Graves' disease patients. Peripheral blood TCR sequencing and RNA sequencing compared persistent Graves' disease patients with newly diagnosed Graves' disease patients. Findings and caveats that apply to the study as a whole: Patients with persistent disease shared more public clonotypes (approximately 2,500) than newly diagnosed patients did (about 1,000). TRBV28, TRBJ1-2 and TRBJ2-5 were preferentially used in persistent disease, while TRBV20-1 and TRBJ2-1 were favored in newly diagnosed disease. The authors acknowledged the small sample size as a limitation that may reduce accuracy. Compared with newly diagnosed patients, patients with persistent Graves' disease had lower TCR Shannon entropy and fewer highly expanded clones, which suggests clonal expansion. The study examined only peripheral blood because the primary lesion, thyroid tissue, could not be accessed. Sequencing and analysis were restricted to the TCR beta chain.

Many counts were recorded for this clonotype. Its antigen has not been determined. Per-base qualities were not stored, and no clone one base away is much larger. From cysteine to phenylalanine, the CDR3 is 12 amino acids long. Kept here is only the CDR3 DNA, which spans 36 bases and is read in frame from base 1. According to the germline V gene, CDR1 reads SNHLY and CDR2 reads FYNNEI. V and J are truncated by 6 bases and 5 bases respectively, leaving an intervening sequence of 11 bases. Library preparation employed multiplex PCR. Sequenced using an Illumina HiSeq 4000. To build TCR beta libraries, CDR3 regions were amplified by Arm-PCR using iRepertoire HTBI primers. Before sequencing, the PCR products went through gel purification. Processing in the source paper ran as follows. A total of around 59 TRBV and approximately 15 TRBJ segments were identified across samples and were used for gene usage analysis of CDR3 amino acid clonotypes. COPE and FqMerger were used to merge the filtered high-quality paired reads into contigs. BLAST was used to align contigs to IMGT TRBV, TRBD and TRBJ reference genes, and CDR3 was defined according to IMGT. Any clonotype with a frequency above 0.1% was classified as a highly expanded clone. Shannon entropy served as the measure of repertoire diversity, while the Gini coefficient captured V-J evenness. A clonotype was considered public if more than one individual shared it. The raw public data were reprocessed by TCRdb itself: fastp quality trimming at Q25, MiXCR clonotype calling, in-frame beta chains only. Identical CDR3 proteins give one entry, which carries the most common genes and DNA. The V and J calls reflect TCRdb's pipeline rather than the authors' work. This sample is represented by roughly 400,000 distinct CDR3 sequences; around 20% of them were singletons. The ten biggest clones cover around 15% of the sample.

This specimen's time point label, per the study, means: persistent/refractory GD, antithyroid drugs over 5 years with positive TRAb. RNA was extracted from PBMCs in TRIzol for both TCR sequencing and RNA sequencing. The diagnosis of Graves' disease was made according to American Thyroid Association guidelines. Patients were recruited from an endocrinology department in Xi'an, China. Each patient gave 7.5 to 10 milliliters of peripheral blood, collected in an EDTA anticoagulant tube. Ficoll Paque Plus density gradient separation was used to isolate PBMCs, and no further T cell sorting was done. An Agilent 2100 Bioanalyzer and agarose gel were used to check RNA quality, and a NanoDrop 2000 was used to measure RNA concentration.

Sequenced here: peripheral blood mononuclear cells (PBMCs), sampled when the disease was refractory, from a patient treated with antithyroid drugs. The origin of this receptor is a female donor with Graves disease. The chain is made from TRBV2 and TRBJ2-7; perhaps TRBD1 is the D gene, with 6 bases matching. The sequenced DNA is TGTGCCAGCAGGGAACAGGGCCACGAGCAGTACTTC. Translated, this is CASREQGHEQYF.